This TCR beta chain derives from a study of identical twins. Study-level points and caveats: Within cord blood, abundant beta clonotypes carried fewer insertions, but memory repertoires showed no such trend. Shared out-of-frame alpha sequences (those common to twins) showed excess low generation probability.

The CDR3 is 17 residues long. Germline assignment: CDR1 LGHDT and CDR2 YNNKEL (reference sequence). V lost 10 bases, J lost 0 bases, and 11 bases stayed unmatched. All donors were healthy, and all were Caucasian. Worth noting for this clonotype: The antigen is not known.

TCRdb re-called the 5' RACE reads through MiXCR, storing one row per CDR3 protein. The sample has 250,000 to 350,000 distinct CDR3 sequences, about 8.9% seen once. This same sample was also part of a study on yellow fever vaccine responses in identical twins.

The sequencing sample was made of memory (CD45RO+) T cells sorted from blood. J is TRBJ2-5 and V is TRBV3-1; 13 bases are shared with TRBD2. This clonotype was sampled from a young woman in good health. CDR3: CATSTSGGGEYQETQYF. The CDR3 DNA sequence: TGTGCCACCTCAACTAGCGGGGGGGGAGAGTACCAAGAGACCCAGTACTTC.